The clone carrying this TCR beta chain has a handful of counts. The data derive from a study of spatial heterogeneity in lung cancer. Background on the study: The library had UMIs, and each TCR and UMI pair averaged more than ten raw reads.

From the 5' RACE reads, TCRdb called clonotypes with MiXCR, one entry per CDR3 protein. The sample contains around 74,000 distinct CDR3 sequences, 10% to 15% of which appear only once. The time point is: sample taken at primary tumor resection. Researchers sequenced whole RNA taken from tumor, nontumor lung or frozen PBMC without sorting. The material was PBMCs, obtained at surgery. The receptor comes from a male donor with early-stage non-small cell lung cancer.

The CDR3 region has the DNA TGTGCCAGCAGGGAAGGGACTAGCCGGAGTCTCGATGAGCAGTTCTTC. It specifies CASREGTSRSLDEQFF. The chain recombines TRBV12-3 or TRBV12-4 with TRBJ2-1, with TRBD2 matching over 9 bases. The length of the CDR3 is 16 residues. V shed 6 bases, J shed 8 bases, and the junction held 14 bases outside the gene matches.